Reported below is one T cell receptor beta chain. Its antigen is unknown. This entry comes from a study of T cell repertoires in ileal Crohn's disease. Sequencing used immunoSEQ multiplex PCR; TCRdb keeps in-frame clones, though not all of them. The sample includes around 9,700 clones, more than 75% seen only once; the top ten take 9.5%. Described time point: inflamed ileum from the surgical specimen. Study conclusions and caveats: Mucosal expansions were suggested to be mainly CD8 T cells.

The material sequenced was ileal tissue. The clonotype comes from an adult with Crohn's disease.

Written as DNA, the CDR3 is TGCGCCAGCAGCTCCGTGGACAGGACTCAAGGATCGAATGAGCAGTTCTTC. Its protein product is CASSSVDRTQGSNEQFF. V usage is TRBV5-1 and J usage is TRBJ2-1; 7 nucleotides align to TRBD1. CDR1 and CDR2 from the germline V gene are SGHRS and YFSETQ. CDR3 length: 17 residues. V was pared by 3 bases and J by 7 bases, with 16 bases of the junction left unmatched.